These 28 T cell receptor beta chains were sequenced from one sample in a study of shared clonotypes between healthy human individuals. Assay used: immunoSEQ multiplex PCR; TCRdb lists only in-frame clones, some missing. The sample records approximately 1,500,000 clones, approximately 98% being singletons. The sample comprised naive CD4+ T cells sorted from blood. Subset in this sample: CD45RA+ positively selected. These receptors were taken from a man aged 30 to 39 in good health.

This clone was found once. CDR3 in DNA: TGTGCCAGCAGCGTCAGCGGGACCATCTCCTACAATGAGCAGTTCTTC. It is translated as CASSVSGTISYNEQFF. V usage is TRBV9 and J usage is TRBJ2-1; TRBD2 matches 7 bases. CDR3 length: 16 amino acids. The germline V gene has CDR1 SGDLS and CDR2 YYNGEE. Trimming at V came to 2 bases and at J to 0 bases, leaving 5 bases not matched to a gene.

J is TRBJ2-3 and V is TRBV28; TRBD2 aligns across 10 bases. This CDR3 is built from 16 residues. V lost 3 bases and J lost 3; bases outside the gene matches: 6. The germline V gene encodes CDR1 MDHEN and CDR2 SYDVKM. The CDR3 coding sequence is TGTGCCAGCAGTTTTCGGCTAGCGGGAGCAACAGATACGCAGTATTTT. Its protein is CASSFRLAGATDTQYF.

The V and J genes are TRBV7-2 and TRBJ2-4, with 11 nucleotides matching TRBD1. The ends lost 5 bases at V and 0 bases at J; junction bases unmatched: 6. Germline V lookup: CDR1 SGHTA, CDR2 FQGNSA. There are 17 residues in the CDR3. In DNA, the CDR3 is TGTGCCAGCAGCCGCCGGGGACAGGGGGAAGCCAAAAACATTCAGTACTTC. It yields the protein CASSRRGQGEAKNIQYF.

The chain has TRBV19 and TRBJ1-5, with a tentative D call TRBD1 (6 bases). V was cut by 5 bases and J by 0 bases, with 14 bases left in between. The germline V gene encodes CDR1 LNHDA and CDR2 SQIVND (reference sequence). This CDR3 is built from 16 residues. The CDR3 here is CASSRGADISNQPQHF. CDR3 bases: TGTGCCAGTAGTCGGGGGGCAGACATTAGCAATCAGCCCCAGCATTTT.

This chain joins TRBV5-1 and TRBJ2-3; D is ambiguous. Germline CDR1 and CDR2: SGHRS and YFSETQ. There are 14 residues in the CDR3. Trimming removed 0 bases from V and 6 bases from J, with 11 bases in between. The CDR3 nucleotides are TGCGCCAGCAGCTTGGCCAAGCTGTCGGATACGCAGTATTTT. Translation: CASSLAKLSDTQYF.

On this clone itself: The sample has other DNA sequences that encode this CDR3 too. The chain employs TRBV6-5 and TRBJ2-7; TRBD1 agrees at 9 bases. Per the germline V gene, CDR1 is MNHEY and CDR2 is SVGAGI. The CDR3 spans 14 residues. The ends lost 3 bases at V and 4 bases at J; junction bases unmatched: 4. Here the CDR3 DNA reads TGTGCCAGCAGTTATCTGGGACAGGGTTACGAGCAGTACTTC. Protein sequence: CASSYLGQGYEQYF.

For the CDR3, the DNA is TGTGCCAGCAGTTCAATCAGGGGGCAAACCAACTATGGCTACACCTTC. Translating it yields CASSSIRGQTNYGYTF. This rearrangement joins TRBV27 to TRBJ1-2; 8 positions agree with TRBD1. Germline CDR1 reads MNHEY; CDR2 reads SMNVEV (reference sequence). CDR3 length equals 16 residues. Trimming removed 4 bases from V and 2 bases from J; junction bases left unmatched: 9.

The chain couples TRBV7-2 to TRBJ2-7, with unresolved D. Germline CDR1 reads SGHTA; CDR2 reads FQGNSA. The CDR3 contains 15 residues. Trimming shortened V by 1 base and J by 0 bases, and 10 bases separated the two germline ends. The CDR3 bases are TGTGCCAGCAGCTTAGATCTAGTATCCTCCTACGAGCAGTACTTC. Translated: CASSLDLVSSYEQYF. The entire variable domain, with the rest obtained from reference TRBV7-2 and TRBJ2-7, is as follows: GAGVSQSPSNKVTEKGKDVELRCDPISGHTALYWYRQSLGQGLEFLIYFQGNSAPDKSGLPSDRFSAERTGGSVSTLTIQRTQQEDSAVYLCASSLDLVSSYEQYFGPGTRLTVT.

This chain's CDR3 is CASSERGTVLTDTQYF. The CDR3, as DNA: TGTGCCAGCAGTGAGCGGGGGACAGTCCTCACAGATACGCAGTATTTT. The rearrangement joins TRBV7-9 to TRBJ2-3; maybe TRBD2 (8 bases). The CDR3 has 16 residues. Germline CDR1 SEHNR, CDR2 FQNEAQ (reference sequence). V lost 6 bases and J lost 2, with 18 bases in between.

The gene calls are TRBV7-2 and TRBJ1-5; a possible D gene is TRBD1 (5 bases). CDR1 SGHTA and CDR2 FQGNSA come from the germline V gene. Trimming took 7 bases from V and 0 from J, leaving 22 bases between them. The CDR3 has 18 residues. CDR3 in amino acids: CASIPSAGDLYSNQPQHF. In DNA form, the CDR3 reads TGTGCCAGCATCCCGAGTGCGGGGGACCTCTATAGCAATCAGCCCCAGCATTTT.

This chain joins TRBV11-3 and TRBJ2-1; the match to TRBD1 covers 7 bases. This CDR3 is built from 13 residues. The ends lost 0 bases at V and 11 bases at J; junction bases unmatched: 4. Germline V lookup: CDR1 SGHNT, CDR2 YENEEA. CDR3: CASSLDMTGKQFF. The CDR3 region has the DNA TGTGCCAGCAGCTTAGATATGACAGGGAAGCAGTTCTTC.

The gene calls are TRBV6-1 and TRBJ2-7; D not certain. This CDR3 is built from 12 residues. The V and J ends lost 3 bases and 6 bases respectively, with 9 bases between them. The germline CDR1 and CDR2 sequences are MNHNS and SASEGT. The CDR3 loop is CASSDLLAEQYF. The CDR3 DNA reads as TGTGCCAGCAGTGACTTGCTTGCCGAGCAGTACTTC.

The V and J genes are TRBV7-8 and TRBJ2-5; possible D gene TRBD2, 7 bases. V was pared by 5 bases and J by 4 bases, with 17 bases between. Germline V lookup: CDR1 SGHVS, CDR2 FQNEAQ. The CDR3 covers 15 residues. In DNA form, the CDR3 reads TGTGCCAGCAGCCCTGGGTGGGGGGGCCGAGAGACCCAGTACTTC. This gives the protein CASSPGWGGRETQYF.

The chain combines TRBV5-1 with TRBJ2-1, with unresolved D. V gave up 4 bases and J gave up 0 bases, with 11 bases separating them. CDR3 length: 15 residues. Germline CDR1 is SGHRS and CDR2 is YFSETQ. The CDR3 DNA reads TGCGCCAGCAGCCAAGACCCTTTCTCCTACAATGAGCAGTTCTTC. It specifies CASSQDPFSYNEQFF.

The chain recombines TRBV5-1 with TRBJ1-1; possibly TRBD1 for D (6 bases). V lost 1 base to trimming and J lost 0 bases, with 10 bases between them. The CDR3 totals 15 residues. Per the germline V gene, CDR1 is SGHRS and CDR2 is YFSETQ. CDR3 sequence (DNA): TGCGCCAGCAGCTTGATGCAGGGGCTGAACACTGAAGCTTTCTTT. Amino acid sequence: CASSLMQGLNTEAFF.

The chain has TRBV6-5 and TRBJ2-1, with no clear D. Germline V gene data show CDR1 as MNHEY and CDR2 as SVGAGI. The CDR3 extends over 11 amino acids. V shed 5 bases and J shed 2 bases, with 1 base lying between them. DNA of the CDR3: TGTGCCAGCAGTCCCTACAATGAGCAGTTCTTC. Its protein is CASSPYNEQFF.

This chain connects TRBV5-4 to TRBJ2-7; TRBD2 agrees at 12 bases. With V trimmed by 4 bases and J by 4 bases, 6 bases remained unmatched. Germline CDR1 is SGHNT and CDR2 is YYREEE (reference sequence). The CDR3 extends over 15 amino acids. The CDR3, as DNA: TGTGCCAGCAGCAGTCGGACTAGCGGGAAGTACGAGCAGTACTTC. Encoded protein: CASSSRTSGKYEQYF.

This chain joins TRBV7-8 and TRBJ2-7; 10 positions agree with TRBD1. The CDR3 is 16 amino acids. Germline assignment: CDR1 SGHVS and CDR2 FQNEAQ. After removal of 1 base from V and 4 bases from J, the junction contained 7 bases not matched to a gene. The CDR3 is CASSLVIGTGVYEQYF. The DNA of the CDR3 is TGTGCCAGCAGCTTAGTGATCGGGACAGGGGTATACGAGCAGTACTTC.

This chain uses TRBV4-1 with TRBJ2-5; 7 bases line up with TRBD1. V trimming: 3 bases; J trimming: 4 bases; junction bases outside the gene matches: 8. Germline CDR1 MGHRA, CDR2 YSYEKL. CDR3 length equals 15 residues. CDR3 nucleotides: TGCGCCAGCAGCCAGTTTGACAGGGATAGAGAGACCCAGTACTTC. Residues: CASSQFDRDRETQYF.

Worth noting for this clone: The identical CDR3 is also encoded by other nucleotide sequences in the sample. This chain's CDR3 is CASSVAGGGNEQFF. DNA for the CDR3: TGTGCCAGCAGCGTAGCGGGTGGCGGCAATGAGCAGTTCTTC. The chain has TRBV9 and TRBJ2-1; D remains unclear. Germline V gene data show CDR1 as SGDLS and CDR2 as YYNGEE. CDR3 size: 14 residues. V was clipped by 0 bases and J by 6 bases, with 10 bases between them.

The chain recombines TRBV6-6 with TRBJ2-3; TRBD2 matches 8 bases. CDR3 length: 14 amino acids. Trimming removed 4 bases from V and 8 bases from J; junction bases left unmatched: 8. The germline gives CDR1 MNHNY, CDR2 SVGAGI (reference sequence). This CDR3 is CASSFSGIIVTQYF. DNA of the CDR3: TGTGCCAGCAGTTTTAGCGGGATCATAGTTACGCAGTATTTT.

The chain links TRBV6-1 to TRBJ1-4, with 8 nucleotides matching TRBD1. CDR3 size: 15 residues. Germline assignment: CDR1 MNHNS and CDR2 SASEGT. The J segment lost 11 bases and the V segment lost 1 base, leaving 9 bases of the junction unmatched. The CDR3 DNA reads as TGTGCCAGCAGTGAAGATAGACAGGGGTTTCGGAAACTGTTTTTT. It translates to CASSEDRQGFRKLFF.

This chain connects TRBV5-5 to TRBJ2-7; tentative D call: TRBD1 (7 bases). Germline CDR1 is SGHKS and CDR2 is YYEKEE (reference sequence). CDR3 length equals 16 residues. Deletions cut 5 bases from V and 0 bases from J, with 18 bases between. The CDR3 DNA is TGTGCCAGCAGACGGGGGCCGGGACAGTACTCCTACGAGCAGTACTTC. Translation: CASRRGPGQYSYEQYF.

In regard to this clone: The sample holds other DNA sequences that translate to the same CDR3. This sequence joins TRBV18 and TRBJ2-7; D is undetermined. The CDR3 consists of 12 residues. Trimming cost V 1 base and J 0 bases, with 1 base left between them. Germline loops: CDR1 KGHSH, CDR2 LQKENI. The CDR3 DNA is TGTGCCAGCTCACCACTCTCCTACGAGCAGTACTTC. Translated, it gives CASSPLSYEQYF.

The J gene is TRBJ2-7, the V gene TRBV19, with D tentatively TRBD1 (7 bases). The ends were cut back, 9 bases at V and 0 bases at J, with 18 bases in the middle. Germline assignment: CDR1 LNHDA and CDR2 SQIVND (reference sequence). The CDR3 covers 15 residues. The CDR3 bases are TGTGCCAGCTGCTACAGGGGAGGAAGCTCCTACGAGCAGTACTTC. Amino acid sequence: CASCYRGGSSYEQYF.

The gene calls are TRBV10-3 and TRBJ2-3; 9 bases are a match to TRBD2. The CDR3 totals 16 residues. The ends lost 8 bases at V and 7 bases at J; junction bases unmatched: 16. The V gene's germline CDR1 is ENHRY and CDR2 SYGVKD. CDR3 amino acids: CAIGLNAGGLTNTQYF. The CDR3, as DNA: TGTGCCATCGGTTTAAACGCGGGAGGGCTTACTAATACGCAGTATTTT.

This sequence joins TRBV13 and TRBJ2-5, with no clear D. The CDR3 loop spans 13 amino acids. CDR1 is PRHDT, CDR2 FYEKMQ, per germline (reference sequence). V was shortened by 3 bases and J by 3 bases, with 8 bases between the two germline ends. CDR3 loop: CASSLYSEETQYF. As DNA, the CDR3 is TGTGCCAGCAGCTTGTATTCGGAAGAGACCCAGTACTTC.

In DNA, the CDR3 is TGTGCCAGCAGTTTAGGGTTGGCTAGCGGGAGCAATGAGCAGTTCTTC. It codes for CASSLGLASGSNEQFF. This chain joins TRBV27 and TRBJ2-1, with 10 bases aligning to TRBD2. Germline trimming cut 2 bases from V and 6 bases from J; bases unmatched to any gene: 7. The CDR3 has 16 amino acids. CDR1 is MNHEY and CDR2 is SMNVEV in the germline V gene (reference sequence).